The rows below give T cell receptor beta chains drawn from one sample of a study of T cell responses to AZD1222 COVID-19 vaccine. Clones were sequenced by immunoSEQ multiplex PCR, and TCRdb holds only the in-frame ones, with some missing. The sample records about 200,000 clones, just over 90% being singletons. Sequenced here: peripheral blood, sampled 28 days after the second AZD1222 dose. The source of these receptors is an adult who received the AZD1222 COVID-19 vaccine. Each CDR3 is given with its conserved first and last residue. The D gene is left open where the match is weak.

j_gene	v_gene	d_gene	CDR3aa	CDR3nt
TRBJ1-1	TRBV5-5	-	CASSFITGRNTEAFF	TGTGCCAGCAGCTTCATCACAGGAAGGAACACTGAAGCTTTCTTT
TRBJ1-2	TRBV2	-	CASGGTYGYTF	TGTGCCAGCGGGGGGACGTATGGCTACACCTTC
TRBJ1-6	TRBV28	-	CASRETGYNSPLHF	TGTGCCAGCAGGGAGACAGGTTACAATTCACCCCTCCACTTT
TRBJ1-1	TRBV27	-	CASARGGTEAFF	TGTGCCAGCGCAAGGGGTGGAACTGAAGCTTTCTTT
TRBJ2-3	TRBV29-1	TRBD2	CSVEGGLAGPLTDTQYF	TGCAGCGTTGAGGGAGGGCTAGCGGGACCGCTCACAGATACGCAGTATTTT
TRBJ2-7	TRBV2	-	CASSERTLSYEQYF	TGTGCCAGCAGTGAGAGGACCCTTTCCTACGAGCAGTACTTC
TRBJ1-5	TRBV7-9	-	CASSLATGNQPQHF	TGTGCCAGCAGCTTAGCCACAGGGAATCAGCCCCAGCATTTT
TRBJ2-7	TRBV5-1	TRBD1	CASSSGTDYEQYF	TGCGCCAGCAGCTCCGGGACAGACTACGAGCAGTACTTC
TRBJ1-4	TRBV5-4	-	CASSFNRGEGGKLFF	TGTGCCAGCAGCTTCAACAGAGGGGAAGGGGGAAAACTGTTTTTT
TRBJ2-7	TRBV6-5	TRBD2	CASSQTSGASYEQYF	TGTGCCAGCAGTCAGACTAGCGGGGCATCCTACGAGCAGTACTTC
TRBJ2-1	TRBV11-1	TRBD2	CASSLSGRPRGNEQFF	TGTGCCAGCAGCTTAAGCGGGAGGCCCAGGGGGAATGAGCAGTTCTTC
TRBJ1-1	TRBV9	TRBD1	CASSVGTGGVNTEAFF	TGTGCCAGCAGCGTAGGGACAGGGGGTGTGAACACTGAAGCTTTCTTT
TRBJ1-5	TRBV6-5	TRBD1	CASSTGTVGQPQHF	TGTGCCAGCAGCACCGGGACAGTCGGTCAGCCCCAGCATTTT
TRBJ2-7	TRBV2	-	CASSTVSSYEQYF	TGTGCCAGCAGCACAGTTAGCTCCTACGAGCAGTACTTC
TRBJ2-6	TRBV10-1	-	CASRPGAPLGANVLTF	TGCGCCAGCAGGCCGGGAGCCCCCCTTGGGGCCAACGTCCTGACTTTC
TRBJ2-7	TRBV6-5	-	CASSYSWQVGSYEQYF	TGTGCCAGCAGTTACTCTTGGCAGGTGGGATCCTACGAGCAGTACTTC
TRBJ2-1	TRBV24-1	-	CATSDLRPESYNEQFF	TGTGCCACCAGTGATTTGAGACCCGAGTCGTACAATGAGCAGTTCTTC